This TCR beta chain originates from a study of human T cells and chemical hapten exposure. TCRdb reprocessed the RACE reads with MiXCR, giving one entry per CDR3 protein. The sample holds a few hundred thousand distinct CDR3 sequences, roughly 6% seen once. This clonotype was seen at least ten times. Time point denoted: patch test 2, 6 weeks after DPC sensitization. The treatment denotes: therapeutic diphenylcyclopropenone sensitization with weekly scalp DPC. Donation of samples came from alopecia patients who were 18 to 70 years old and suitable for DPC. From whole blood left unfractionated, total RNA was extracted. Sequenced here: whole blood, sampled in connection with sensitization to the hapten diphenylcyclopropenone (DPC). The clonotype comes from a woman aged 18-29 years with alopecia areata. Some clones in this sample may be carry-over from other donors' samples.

The DNA of the CDR3 is TGTGCCAGCAGCTTAGCAGGGAGGGATGAAAAACTGTTTTTT. Translated: CASSLAGRDEKLFF. The J gene is TRBJ1-4, the V gene TRBV7-9; D is undetermined. Germline V gene sequence: CDR1 SEHNR, CDR2 FQNEAQ (reference sequence). V gave up 0 bases and J gave up 6 bases, with 8 bases separating them. This CDR3 is 14 amino acids long.